The clone carrying this TCR beta chain was seen a few times. The data belong to a study of human T cells and chemical hapten exposure. Study in general: Sensitization applied 2% DPC to approximately 2 cm by approximately 2 cm of upper inner arm skin. DPC 0.01% went on the upper back by patch test, with reading at 6 days.

A single record per CDR3 protein comes from TCRdb applying MiXCR to the RACE reads. The sample contains over 55,000 distinct CDR3 sequences, 9.5% to 15% of which appear only once. As for time point: patch test 3, about 24 weeks after DPC sensitization. Noted treatment: therapeutic diphenylcyclopropenone sensitization with weekly scalp DPC. The germline V and J ends were trimmed by 6 bases and 3 bases, with 11 bases remaining between them. CDR1 is MNHNY, CDR2 SVGAGI, per germline (reference sequence). The CDR3 covers 13 residues. The chain links TRBV6-6 to TRBJ1-1; D possibly corresponds to TRBD1 (5 bases). This TCR was recovered from a man aged 30-40 years with alopecia areata. Some clones in this sample may be carry-over from other donors' samples. Sample: whole blood, taken in connection with sensitization to the hapten diphenylcyclopropenone (DPC). The CDR3 DNA is TGTGCCAGCAGCAGGGACGGGCACACTGAAGCTTTCTTT. Translated, it gives CASSRDGHTEAFF.